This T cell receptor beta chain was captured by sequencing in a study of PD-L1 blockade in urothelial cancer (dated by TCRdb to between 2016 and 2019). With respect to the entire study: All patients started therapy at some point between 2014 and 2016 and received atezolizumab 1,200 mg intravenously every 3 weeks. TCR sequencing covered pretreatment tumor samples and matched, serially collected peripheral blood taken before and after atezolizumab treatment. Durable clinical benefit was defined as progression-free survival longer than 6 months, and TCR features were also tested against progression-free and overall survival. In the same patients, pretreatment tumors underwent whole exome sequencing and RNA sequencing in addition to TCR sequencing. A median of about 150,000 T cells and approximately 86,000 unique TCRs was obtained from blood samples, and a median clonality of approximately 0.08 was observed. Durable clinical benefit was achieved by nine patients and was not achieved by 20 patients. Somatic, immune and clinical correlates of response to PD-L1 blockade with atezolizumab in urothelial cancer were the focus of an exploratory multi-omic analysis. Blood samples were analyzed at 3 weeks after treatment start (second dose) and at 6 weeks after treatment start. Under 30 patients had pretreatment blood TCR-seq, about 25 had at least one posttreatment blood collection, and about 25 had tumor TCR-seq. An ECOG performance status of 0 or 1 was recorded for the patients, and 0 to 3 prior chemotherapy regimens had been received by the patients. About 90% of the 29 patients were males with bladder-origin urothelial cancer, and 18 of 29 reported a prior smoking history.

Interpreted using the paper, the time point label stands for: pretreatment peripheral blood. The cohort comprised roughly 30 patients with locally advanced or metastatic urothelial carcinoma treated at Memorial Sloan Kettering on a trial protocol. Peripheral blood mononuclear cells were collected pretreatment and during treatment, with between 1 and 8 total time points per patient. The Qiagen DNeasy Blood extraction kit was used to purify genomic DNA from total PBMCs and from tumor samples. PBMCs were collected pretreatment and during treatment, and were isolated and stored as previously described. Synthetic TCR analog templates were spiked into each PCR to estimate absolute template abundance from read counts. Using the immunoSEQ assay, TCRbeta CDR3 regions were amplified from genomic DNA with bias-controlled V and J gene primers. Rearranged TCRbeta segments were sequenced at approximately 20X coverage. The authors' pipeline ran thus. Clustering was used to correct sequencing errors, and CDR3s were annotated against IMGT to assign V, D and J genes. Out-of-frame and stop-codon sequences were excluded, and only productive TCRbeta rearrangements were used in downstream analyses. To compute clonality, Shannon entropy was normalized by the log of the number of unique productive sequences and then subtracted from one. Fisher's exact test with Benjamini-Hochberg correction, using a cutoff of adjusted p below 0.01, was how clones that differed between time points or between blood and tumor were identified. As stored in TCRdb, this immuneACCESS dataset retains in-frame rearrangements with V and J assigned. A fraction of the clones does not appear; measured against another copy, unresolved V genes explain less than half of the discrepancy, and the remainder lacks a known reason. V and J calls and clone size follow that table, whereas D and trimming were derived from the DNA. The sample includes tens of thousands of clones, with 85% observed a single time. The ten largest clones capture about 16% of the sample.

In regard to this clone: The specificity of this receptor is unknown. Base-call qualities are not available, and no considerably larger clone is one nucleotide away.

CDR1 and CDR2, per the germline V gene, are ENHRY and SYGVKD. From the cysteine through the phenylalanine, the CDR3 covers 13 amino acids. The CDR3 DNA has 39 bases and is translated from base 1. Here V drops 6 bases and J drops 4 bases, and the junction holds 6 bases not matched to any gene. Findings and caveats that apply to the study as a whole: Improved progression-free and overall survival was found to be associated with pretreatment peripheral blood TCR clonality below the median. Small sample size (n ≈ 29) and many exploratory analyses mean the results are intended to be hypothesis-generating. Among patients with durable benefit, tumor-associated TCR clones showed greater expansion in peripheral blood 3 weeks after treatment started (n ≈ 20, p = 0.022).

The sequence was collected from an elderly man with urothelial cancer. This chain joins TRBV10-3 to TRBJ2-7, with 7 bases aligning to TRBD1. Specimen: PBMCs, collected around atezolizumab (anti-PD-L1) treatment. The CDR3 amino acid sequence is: CAISLEDRYEQYF. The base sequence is TGTGCCATCAGCCTAGAGGACAGGTACGAGCAGTACTTC.